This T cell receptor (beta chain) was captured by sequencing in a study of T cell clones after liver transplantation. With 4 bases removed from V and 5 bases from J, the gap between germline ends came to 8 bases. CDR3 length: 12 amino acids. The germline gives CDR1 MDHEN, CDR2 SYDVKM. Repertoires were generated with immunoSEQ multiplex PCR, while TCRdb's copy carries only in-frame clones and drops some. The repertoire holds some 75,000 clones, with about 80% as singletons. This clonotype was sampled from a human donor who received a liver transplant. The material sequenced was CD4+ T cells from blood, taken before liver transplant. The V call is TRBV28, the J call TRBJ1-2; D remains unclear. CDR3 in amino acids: CASSSQRYGYTF. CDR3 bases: TGTGCCAGCAGTTCTCAGCGGTATGGCTACACCTTC.